This T cell receptor (beta chain) was retrieved from a study of cytomegalovirus exposure and HLA in healthy donors. Both 60 Vbeta primers and 13 Jbeta primers went into the PCR. Clones were sequenced by immunoSEQ multiplex PCR, and TCRdb holds only the in-frame ones, with some missing. Of over 150,000 clones detected, about four fifths appear once; the ten largest clones hold about 0.1%. This CDR3 region has 14 residues. Germline assignment: CDR1 LNHDA and CDR2 SQIVND (reference sequence). V lost 10 bases, J lost 8 bases, and 13 bases stayed unmatched. Study-level results: Association of a missense DCLRE1C variant with TCR beta V- and J-gene trimming was reported in a later analysis.

On this clone itself: Antigen: not known.

The chain recombines TRBV19 with TRBJ1-4, with 7 bases that match TRBD1. Sequencing was performed on PBMCs. The source of this sequence is a boy aged 2-9 years in good health and CMV-seronegative. CDR3 protein: CATRQGSRREKLFF. The DNA for the CDR3 is TGTGCCACTAGACAGGGCTCCAGGAGGGAAAAACTGTTTTTT.